The next 5 T cell receptor beta chains were all read from a single sample in a study of response to subunit inactivated influenza vaccine. TCRdb reanalysed the RT-PCR reads using MiXCR and keeps one entry per CDR3 protein. The table has around 650,000 distinct CDR3 sequences, 15% to 17% seen once. This sample comprised PBMCs from blood, obtained approximately 13 days after vaccination. These TCRs come from a man aged 45-65 years who received an inactivated influenza vaccine.

The V and J genes are TRBV20-1 and TRBJ1-5; D may be TRBD1 (6 bases). CDR1 and CDR2 (germline): DFQATT, SNEGSKA (reference sequence). V lost 0 bases, J lost 3 bases, and 12 bases lay in between. The CDR3 totals 15 residues. Written as DNA, the CDR3 is TGCAGTGCTAGAGAATGGGGGCAGTTCAATCAGCCCCAGCATTTT. As protein: CSAREWGQFNQPQHF.

This clonotype was observed a handful of times. DNA of the CDR3: TGCAGTGCTAGAACCGCGGTCGGCTATGGCTACACCTTC. Translating gives CSARTAVGYGYTF. The V gene is TRBV20-1, the J gene TRBJ1-2; no firm D call. CDR3 size: 13 residues. From germline, CDR1 is DFQATT and CDR2 SNEGSKA (reference sequence). Deletions cut 2 bases from V and 4 bases from J, with 11 bases between.

In this sample, this clonotype turned up a few times. The chain combines TRBV6-1 with TRBJ2-5, with D possibly being TRBD2 (6 bases). The CDR3 length is 15 residues. Trimming left V 6 bases short and J 3 bases short, with 17 bases between. Per the germline V gene, CDR1 is MNHNS and CDR2 is SASEGT. CDR3 coding DNA: TGTGCCAGCAGACATTCCGGGACTTCGAAAGAGACCCAGTACTTC. This gives the protein CASRHSGTSKETQYF.

The chain recombines TRBV7-2 with TRBJ2-1, with 7 bases that match TRBD1. Trimming at V came to 1 base and at J to 5 bases, leaving 5 bases not matched to a gene. Per germline, CDR1 SGHTA and CDR2 FQGNSA. This CDR3 spans 15 amino acids. CDR3 protein: CASSLVGQSHNEQFF. The DNA for the CDR3 is TGTGCCAGCAGCTTAGTGGGACAGAGTCACAATGAGCAGTTCTTC.

The chain carries TRBV6-6 and TRBJ2-7; D is unresolved. With 2 bases removed from V and 3 bases from J, the gap between germline ends came to 8 bases. The CDR3 covers 13 residues. Germline loops: CDR1 MNHNY, CDR2 SVGAGI (reference sequence). CDR3 in amino acids: CASSYRALYEQYF. The DNA of the CDR3 is TGTGCCAGCAGTTACAGGGCTCTCTACGAGCAGTACTTC.